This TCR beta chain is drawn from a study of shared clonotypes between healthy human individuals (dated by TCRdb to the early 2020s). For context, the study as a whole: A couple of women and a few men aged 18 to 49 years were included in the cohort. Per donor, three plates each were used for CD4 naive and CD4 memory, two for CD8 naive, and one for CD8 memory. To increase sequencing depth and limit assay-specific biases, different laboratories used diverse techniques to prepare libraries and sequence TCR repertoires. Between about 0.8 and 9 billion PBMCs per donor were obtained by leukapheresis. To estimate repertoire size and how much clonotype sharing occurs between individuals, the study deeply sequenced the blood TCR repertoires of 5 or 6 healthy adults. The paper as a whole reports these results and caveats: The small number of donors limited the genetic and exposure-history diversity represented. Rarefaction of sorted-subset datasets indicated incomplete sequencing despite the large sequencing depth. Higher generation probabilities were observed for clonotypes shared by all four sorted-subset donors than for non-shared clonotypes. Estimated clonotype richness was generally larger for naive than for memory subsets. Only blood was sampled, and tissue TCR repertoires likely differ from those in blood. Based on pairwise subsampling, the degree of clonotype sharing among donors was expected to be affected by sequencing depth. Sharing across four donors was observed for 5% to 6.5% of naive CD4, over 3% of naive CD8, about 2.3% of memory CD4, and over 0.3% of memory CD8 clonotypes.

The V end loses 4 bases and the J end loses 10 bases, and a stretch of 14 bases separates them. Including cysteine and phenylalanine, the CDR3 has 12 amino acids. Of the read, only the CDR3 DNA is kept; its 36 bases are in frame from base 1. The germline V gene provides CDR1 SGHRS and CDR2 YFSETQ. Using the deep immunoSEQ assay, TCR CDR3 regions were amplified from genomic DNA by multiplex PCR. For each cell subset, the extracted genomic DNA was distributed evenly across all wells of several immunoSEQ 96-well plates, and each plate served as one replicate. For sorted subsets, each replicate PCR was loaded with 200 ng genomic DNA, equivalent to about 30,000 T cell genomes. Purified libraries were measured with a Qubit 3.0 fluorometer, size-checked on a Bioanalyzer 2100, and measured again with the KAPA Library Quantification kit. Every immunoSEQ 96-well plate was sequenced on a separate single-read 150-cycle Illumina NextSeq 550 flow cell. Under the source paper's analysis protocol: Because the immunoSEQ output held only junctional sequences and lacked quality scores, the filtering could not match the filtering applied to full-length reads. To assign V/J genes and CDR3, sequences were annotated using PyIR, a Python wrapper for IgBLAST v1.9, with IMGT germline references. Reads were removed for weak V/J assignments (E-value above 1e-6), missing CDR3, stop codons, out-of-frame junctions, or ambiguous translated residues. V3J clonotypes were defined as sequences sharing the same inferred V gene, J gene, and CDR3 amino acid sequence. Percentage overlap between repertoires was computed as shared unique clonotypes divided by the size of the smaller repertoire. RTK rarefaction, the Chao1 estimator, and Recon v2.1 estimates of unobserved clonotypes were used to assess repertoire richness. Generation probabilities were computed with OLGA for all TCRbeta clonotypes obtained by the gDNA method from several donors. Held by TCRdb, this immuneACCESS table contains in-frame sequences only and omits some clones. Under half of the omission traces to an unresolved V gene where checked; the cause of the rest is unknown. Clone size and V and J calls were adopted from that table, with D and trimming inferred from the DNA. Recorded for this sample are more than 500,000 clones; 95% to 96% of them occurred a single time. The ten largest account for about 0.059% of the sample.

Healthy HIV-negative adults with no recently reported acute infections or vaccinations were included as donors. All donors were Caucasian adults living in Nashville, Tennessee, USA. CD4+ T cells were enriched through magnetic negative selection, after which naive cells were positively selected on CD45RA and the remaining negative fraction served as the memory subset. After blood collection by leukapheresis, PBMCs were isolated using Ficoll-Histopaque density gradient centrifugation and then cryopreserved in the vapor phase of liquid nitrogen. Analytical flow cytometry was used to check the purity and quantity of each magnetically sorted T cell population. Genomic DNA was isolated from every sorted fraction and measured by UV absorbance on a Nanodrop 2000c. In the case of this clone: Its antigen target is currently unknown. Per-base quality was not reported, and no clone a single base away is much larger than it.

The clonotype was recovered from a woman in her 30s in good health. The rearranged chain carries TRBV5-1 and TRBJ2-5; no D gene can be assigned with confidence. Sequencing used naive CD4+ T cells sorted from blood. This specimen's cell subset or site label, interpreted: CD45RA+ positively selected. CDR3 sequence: CASSPETSSQYF. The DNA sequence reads TGCGCCAGCAGCCCCGAAACGTCGAGCCAGTACTTC.